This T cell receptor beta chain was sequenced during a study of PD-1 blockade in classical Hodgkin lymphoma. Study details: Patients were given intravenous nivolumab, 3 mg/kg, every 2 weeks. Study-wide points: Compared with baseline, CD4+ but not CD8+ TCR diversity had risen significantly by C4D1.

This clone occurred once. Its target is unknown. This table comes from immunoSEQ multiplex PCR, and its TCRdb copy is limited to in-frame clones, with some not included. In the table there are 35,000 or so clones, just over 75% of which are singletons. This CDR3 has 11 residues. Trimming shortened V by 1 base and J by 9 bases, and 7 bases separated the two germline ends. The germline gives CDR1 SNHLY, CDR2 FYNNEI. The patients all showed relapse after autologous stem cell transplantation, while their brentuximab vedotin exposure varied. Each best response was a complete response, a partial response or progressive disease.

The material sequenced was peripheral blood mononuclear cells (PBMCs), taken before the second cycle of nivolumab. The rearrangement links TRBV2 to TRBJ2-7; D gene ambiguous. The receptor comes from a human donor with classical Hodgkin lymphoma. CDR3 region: CASSEVGRQYF. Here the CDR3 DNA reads TGTGCCAGCAGTGAAGTCGGTCGGCAGTACTTC.